These 21 T cell receptor beta chains originate from one sample sequenced in a study of cytomegalovirus exposure and HLA in healthy donors. The PCR was carried out with 60 Vbeta primers and 13 Jbeta primers. TCRdb's table, derived via immunoSEQ multiplex PCR, lists solely in-frame clones and lacks some. The sample lists tens of thousands of clones, about three quarters occurring once. The sample comprised PBMCs. The receptors come from a man aged 60-69 years in good health and CMV-seronegative.

The rearrangement uses TRBV9 and TRBJ2-3, with 7 bases identical to TRBD2. Germline V gene sequence: CDR1 SGDLS, CDR2 YYNGEE. The junction had 6 bases not matched to a gene; V was cut back by 6 bases and J by 2 bases. This CDR3 region has 14 residues. The CDR3 protein is CASNGGGTTDTQYF. The DNA for the CDR3 is TGTGCCAGCAACGGCGGGGGTACCACAGATACGCAGTATTTT.

The chain uses TRBV6-5 and TRBJ1-6; D is uncertain. From germline, CDR1 is MNHEY and CDR2 SVGAGI. V was shortened by 3 bases and J by 10 bases, with 13 bases between the two germline ends. The CDR3 is 14 residues long. CDR3 in DNA: TGTGCCAGCAGTTATGAGTTATTGTACTCACCCCTCCACTTT. This gives the protein CASSYELLYSPLHF.

The rearrangement joins TRBV5-6 to TRBJ2-7; 10 bases align to TRBD1. The CDR3 consists of 15 residues. Trimming took 3 bases from V and 0 from J; bases not matched to a gene: 3. The germline V gene encodes CDR1 SGHDT and CDR2 YYEEEE. Here the CDR3 DNA reads TGTGCCAGCAGCTCATGGACAGGGGGCTCCTACGAGCAGTACTTC. This encodes CASSSWTGGSYEQYF.

The chain has TRBV21-1 and TRBJ2-7; no check of the table's D call, TRBD2, against the DNA was made. TRBV21-1 represents a pseudogene. The CDR3 loop spans 10 amino acids. The CDR3 sequence is CASSRREQYF. The CDR3, as DNA: TGTGCCAGCAGCAGGAGGGAGCAGTACTTC.

The gene calls are TRBV6-1 and TRBJ2-7, with a possible D match to TRBD2 (5 bases). The CDR3 spans 16 residues. V was cut by 2 bases and J by 3 bases, with 17 bases left in between. CDR1 and CDR2 (germline): MNHNS, SASEGT. For the CDR3, the DNA is TGTGCCAGCAGTGAAATAGGAACAGCTACTAGCTACGAGCAGTACTTC. It codes for CASSEIGTATSYEQYF.

The chain employs TRBV30 and TRBJ2-3, with 10 nucleotides matching TRBD2. This CDR3 contains 14 residues. J lost 2 bases, V lost 2 bases, and 1 base had no gene match. CDR1 is GTSNPN, CDR2 SVGIG, per germline (reference sequence). The CDR3 reads CAWSLAGATDTQYF. DNA for the CDR3: TGTGCCTGGAGTCTAGCGGGGGCCACAGATACGCAGTATTTT. Looking up the rest from reference TRBV30 and TRBJ2-3 gives the full variable domain: SQTIHQWPATLVQPVGSPLSLECTVEGTSNPNLYWYRQAAGRGLQLLFYSVGIGQISSEVPQNLSASRPQDRQFILSSKKLLLSDSGFYLCAWSLAGATDTQYFGPGTRLTVL.

The V and J genes are TRBV2 and TRBJ2-1; 11 bases align to TRBD2. The CDR3 extends over 15 amino acids. Looked up from germline, CDR1 is SNHLY and CDR2 is FYNNEI. V shed 4 bases and J 8 bases; nucleotides not matched to a gene: 7. CDR3 sequence reads: CASSGLAGGLDEQFF. The CDR3 nucleotides read TGTGCCAGCAGTGGGCTAGCGGGAGGCCTCGATGAGCAGTTCTTC.

The chain recombines TRBV6-1 with TRBJ1-5; D is uncertain. Germline V CDR1 and CDR2: MNHNS, SASEGT. This CDR3 is built from 13 residues. The V and J ends lost 8 bases and 0 bases respectively, with 8 bases between them. CDR3 sequence: CASSVASNQPQHF. CDR3 in DNA: TGTGCCAGCTCGGTAGCTAGCAATCAGCCCCAGCATTTT.

This clone was seen more than once but under ten times. This chain connects TRBV5-1 to TRBJ1-4; D is uncertain. Germline CDR1 reads SGHRS; CDR2 reads YFSETQ. The CDR3 spans 14 residues. Trimming cost V 5 bases and J 0 bases, with 8 bases left between them. The CDR3: CASRPGPTNEKLFF. The DNA for the CDR3 is TGCGCCAGCAGGCCGGGTCCAACTAATGAAAAACTGTTTTTT.

This clone was detected once. The chain joins TRBV11-2 to TRBJ2-1, with TRBD1 matching over 7 bases. The germline V gene encodes CDR1 SGHAT and CDR2 FQNNGV. After removal of 3 bases from V and 5 bases from J, the junction contained 4 bases not matched to a gene. The CDR3 sequence is 14 residues long. CDR3 nucleotides: TGTGCCAGCAGCTTTGACAGGGCCCACAATGAGCAGTTCTTC. It specifies CASSFDRAHNEQFF. The full variable domain, with the rest looked up from reference TRBV11-2 and TRBJ2-1, is EAGVAQSPRYKIIEKRQSVAFWCNPISGHATLYWYQQILGQGPKLLIQFQNNGVVDDSQLPKDRFSAERLKGVDSTLKIQPAKLEDSAVYLCASSFDRAHNEQFFGPGTRLTVL.

This chain uses TRBV20-1 with TRBJ1-2; D might be TRBD1 (5 bases). Germline lookup yields CDR1 DFQATT and CDR2 SNEGSKA (reference sequence). V lost 6 bases and J 6 bases, leaving 8 bases between the germline ends. The CDR3 consists of 10 residues. Written as DNA, the CDR3 is TGCAGTGCGATCAGGGATGGCTACACCTTC. The encoded protein is CSAIRDGYTF.

This clone was observed a single time. This chain connects TRBV5-6 to TRBJ1-2; D ambiguous. The CDR3 consists of 13 residues. V lost 5 bases and J 8 bases, leaving 16 bases between the germline ends. CDR1 is SGHDT, CDR2 YYEEEE, per germline. CDR3 protein: CASSPTYQRGYTF. In DNA form, the CDR3 reads TGTGCCAGCAGTCCTACTTACCAGAGGGGCTACACCTTC.

The chain combines TRBV18 with TRBJ2-5; 12 bases agree with TRBD1. CDR1 and CDR2 from the germline V gene are KGHSH and LQKENI. CDR3 length: 15 amino acids. V gave up 4 bases and J gave up 3 bases; unmatched junction bases: 3. The CDR3 spells CASSLGTGGEETQYF. The CDR3 region has the DNA TGTGCCAGCTCACTAGGGACAGGGGGCGAAGAGACCCAGTACTTC.

This chain's CDR3 is CASSPDRDSNQPQHF. The CDR3 DNA reads TGCGCCAGCAGCCCTGACAGGGATAGCAATCAGCCCCAGCATTTT. The chain combines TRBV4-1 with TRBJ1-5, with TRBD1 matching 7 bases. The V segment lost 4 bases and the J segment 0 bases; nucleotides outside the gene matches: 3. The CDR3 sequence is 15 residues long. The germline gives CDR1 MGHRA, CDR2 YSYEKL.

CDR3 in amino acids: CASSRVNTGELFF. For the CDR3, the DNA is TGTGCCAGCAGCCGCGTCAACACCGGGGAGCTGTTTTTT. This chain connects TRBV11-1 to TRBJ2-2; D unresolved. V lost 5 bases to trimming and J lost 2 bases, with 6 bases between them. This CDR3 is built from 13 residues. CDR1 SGHAT and CDR2 FQDESV come from the germline V gene (reference sequence).

The chain couples TRBV5-1 to TRBJ1-1, with D unresolved. The germline V gene has CDR1 SGHRS and CDR2 YFSETQ. This CDR3 comprises 15 residues. V dropped 0 bases and J dropped 1 base, with 10 bases sitting between them. The CDR3 region has the DNA TGCGCCAGCAGCTTGGACGGGAGAGGGAACACTGAAGCTTTCTTT. It is translated as CASSLDGRGNTEAFF.

The J gene is TRBJ2-3, the V gene TRBV28; 7 nucleotides match TRBD2. CDR3 size: 14 residues. Germline CDR1 reads MDHEN; CDR2 reads SYDVKM. J gave up 4 bases and V 8 bases, and 9 bases lay outside the gene matches. The CDR3 protein is CASRWGGGADTQYF. In nucleotides, the CDR3 is TGTGCCAGCCGCTGGGGTGGGGGGGCAGATACGCAGTATTTT.

This clone was found a few times. V usage is TRBV7-9 and J usage is TRBJ2-7; 8 bases align to TRBD2. J gave up 5 bases and V 5 bases, and 8 bases lay outside the gene matches. CDR3 length: 14 amino acids. The germline V gene encodes CDR1 SEHNR and CDR2 FQNEAQ (reference sequence). The chain's CDR3 is CASSPGGVGNEQYF. DNA for the CDR3: TGTGCCAGCAGCCCGGGGGGGGTGGGGAACGAGCAGTACTTC.

This chain joins TRBV18 and TRBJ2-7, with 9 bases lining up with TRBD1. V lost 8 bases and J lost 3; bases outside the gene matches: 8. The CDR3 covers 14 residues. The germline CDR1 and CDR2 sequences are KGHSH and LQKENI. CDR3 region: CASAPGQGRYEQYF. The CDR3 region has the DNA TGTGCCAGCGCCCCGGGACAGGGCCGCTACGAGCAGTACTTC.

The gene calls are TRBV7-9 and TRBJ2-7, with a possible D match to TRBD2 (6 bases). The V gene's germline CDR1 is SEHNR and CDR2 FQNEAQ (reference sequence). The V end was cut by 1 base, the J end by 1 base, with 17 bases between. CDR3 length equals 17 residues. The CDR3 DNA reads as TGTGCCAGCAGCTTAGTCGGCTCCGCGGGACCTTCCTACGAGCAGTACTTC. This gives the protein CASSLVGSAGPSYEQYF.

This rearrangement joins TRBV5-1 to TRBJ2-2; TRBD1 matches 9 bases. This CDR3 has 15 residues. The V gene end was trimmed by 0 bases and the J gene end by 4 bases; junction bases not matched to a gene: 1. Germline lookup yields CDR1 SGHRS and CDR2 YFSETQ. The CDR3 sequence is CASSLDRGPTGELFF. CDR3 coding DNA: TGCGCCAGCAGCTTGGACAGGGGGCCCACCGGGGAGCTGTTTTTT.